Shown below are 14 T cell receptor beta chains from a single sample sequenced in a study of T-cell memory formation after mild COVID-19. TCRdb redid the calling of the 5' RACE reads with MiXCR, one entry per CDR3 protein. The data show about 350,000 distinct CDR3 sequences, roughly an eighth seen once. The specimen was PBMCs or a T cell subset sorted from them (not recorded which). These receptors came from a man in his late teens or twenties who had mild COVID-19 (a few samples of this study predate the infection). Cell type and time point are not known.

The genes are TRBV7-9 and TRBJ1-4; TRBD1 aligns across 7 bases. Germline V CDR1 and CDR2: SEHNR, FQNEAQ (reference sequence). The V and J ends lost 2 bases and 8 bases, in that order; junction bases with no gene match: 11. The CDR3 contains 16 residues. The CDR3 sequence is CASSLTSEGASEKLFF. CDR3 nucleotide sequence: TGTGCCAGCAGCTTAACATCAGAGGGGGCCTCGGAAAAACTGTTTTTT.

This clonotype appeared a few times. The gene calls are TRBV6-5 and TRBJ2-3, with 7 bases identical to TRBD1. The CDR3 has 15 amino acids. The V gene's germline CDR1 is MNHEY and CDR2 SVGAGI. The V and J ends lost 5 bases and 0 bases, in that order; junction bases with no gene match: 5. CDR3 nucleotide sequence: TGTGCCAGCAGTATCCAGGGACAGAGCACAGATACGCAGTATTTT. Translation gives CASSIQGQSTDTQYF.

This chain links TRBV30 with TRBJ2-2; 7 positions agree with TRBD1. Trimming took 0 bases from V and 0 from J; bases not matched to a gene: 7. Germline lookup yields CDR1 GTSNPN and CDR2 SVGIG (reference sequence). This CDR3 has 17 amino acids. The CDR3 DNA follows: TGTGCCTGGAGTGTAAAGGGGGCTGGAGCGAACACCGGGGAGCTGTTTTTT. It codes for CAWSVKGAGANTGELFF.

The chain recombines TRBV18 with TRBJ2-7; possible D gene TRBD2, 5 bases. The CDR3 runs 14 residues. V was trimmed by 2 bases and J by 3 bases, leaving 11 bases between them. Germline V lookup: CDR1 KGHSH, CDR2 LQKENI. CDR3 region: CASSPGQRIYEQYF. CDR3 nucleotide sequence: TGTGCCAGCTCACCAGGGCAGCGGATCTACGAGCAGTACTTC.

In its sample, this clonotype was seen a few times. The V and J genes are TRBV12-3 or TRBV12-4 and TRBJ1-6; D remains unclear. This CDR3 spans 11 amino acids. V lost 5 bases to trimming and J lost 13 bases, with 9 bases between them. The CDR3 loop reads CASSLGHPLHF. CDR3 nucleotide sequence: TGTGCCAGCAGTCTCGGCCACCCCCTCCACTTT.

V usage is TRBV5-6 and J usage is TRBJ1-3; D unclear. Germline CDR1 and CDR2: SGHDT and YYEEEE. The germline V and J ends were trimmed by 6 bases and 3 bases, with 31 bases remaining between them. The CDR3 has 20 residues. The CDR3 sequence is CASTLSGPSARRNFGNTIYF. CDR3 in DNA: TGTGCCAGCACCTTAAGCGGGCCTTCGGCGCGGAGGAACTTTGGAAACACCATATATTTT.

The table lists this clonotype with a few counts. The gene calls are TRBV9 and TRBJ2-7; D is perhaps TRBD2 (5 bases). This CDR3 has 12 amino acids. The V end lost 6 bases, the J end lost 2 bases, and 9 bases lay between the germline ends. CDR1 and CDR2 (germline): SGDLS, YYNGEE. CDR3 sequence reads: CASNPGAYEQYV. The CDR3 DNA sequence: TGTGCCAGCAACCCCGGGGCCTACGAGCAGTACGTC.

This chain links TRBV19 with TRBJ2-1; TRBD2 might be the D (6 bases). This CDR3 is 13 amino acids long. Germline V gene lookup returns CDR1 LNHDA and CDR2 SQIVND (reference sequence). Trimming cost V 3 bases and J 6 bases, with 9 bases left between them. The CDR3 DNA reads TGTGCCAGTAGTATTGGAGGGGCCAATGAGCAGTTCTTC. Translating gives CASSIGGANEQFF.

This chain uses TRBV5-6 with TRBJ1-6; TRBD1 matches at 8 bases. V lost 0 bases and J lost 7; bases outside the gene matches: 9. The germline V gene has CDR1 SGHDT and CDR2 YYEEEE. The CDR3 extends over 17 amino acids. CDR3: CASSLARGRIGNSPLHF. Here the CDR3 DNA reads TGTGCCAGCAGCTTGGCCAGGGGGCGGATAGGGAATTCACCCCTCCACTTT.

V usage is TRBV7-2 and J usage is TRBJ1-3; D gene ambiguous. V lost 5 bases to trimming and J lost 0 bases, with 8 bases between them. Germline lookup yields CDR1 SGHTA and CDR2 FQGNSA. The CDR3 consists of 14 residues. CDR3 sequence reads: CASSPVDSGNTIYF. In DNA, the CDR3 is TGTGCCAGCAGCCCTGTGGACTCTGGAAACACCATATATTTT.

This clonotype was seen more than once but under ten times. This chain connects TRBV12-3 or TRBV12-4 to TRBJ1-1, with a weak D call TRBD1 (6 bases). V was cut by 6 bases and J by 4 bases, with 6 bases left in between. This CDR3 spans 11 amino acids. CDR3 nucleotides: TGTGCCAGCAGAGGGGGCACTGAAGCTTTCTTT. It translates to CASRGGTEAFF.

There are a few counts of this clonotype. This rearrangement joins TRBV6-2 or TRBV6-3 to TRBJ2-7, with D uncertain. Germline V gives CDR1 MNHEY, CDR2 SVGEGT. CDR3 size: 12 residues. Deletions cut 7 bases from V and 1 base from J, with 8 bases between. The CDR3 is CASNDESYEQYV. CDR3 DNA sequence: TGTGCCAGCAATGATGAGTCCTACGAGCAGTACGTC.

The V and J genes are TRBV7-6 and TRBJ2-5, with 12 bases that match TRBD2. The CDR3 sequence is 18 residues long. The junction had 13 bases not matched to a gene; V was cut back by 4 bases and J by 4 bases. The V gene's germline CDR1 is SGHVS and CDR2 FNYEAQ. The CDR3 sequence: CASSWTSGAPRARETQYF. DNA for the CDR3: TGTGCCAGCAGCTGGACTAGCGGGGCCCCGAGAGCTAGAGAGACCCAGTACTTC.

The rearrangement links TRBV18 to TRBJ2-7, with a tentative D call TRBD1 (6 bases). Germline lookup yields CDR1 KGHSH and CDR2 LQKENI. The CDR3 is made up of 15 amino acids. V lost 2 bases to trimming and J lost 0 bases, with 11 bases between them. CDR3 in amino acids: CASSPLTGPSYEQYF. In DNA, the CDR3 is TGTGCCAGCTCACCATTGACAGGACCCTCCTACGAGCAGTACTTC.